A single T cell receptor beta chain is shown here with its context. These data belong to a study of shared T cell receptors in the human thymus. Germline-derived CDR1 and CDR2 are SGHTS and YDEGEE. Trimming cost V 2 bases and J 4 bases; bases outside gene matches: 5. This CDR3 comprises 14 residues. Repertoires were generated with immunoSEQ multiplex PCR, while TCRdb's copy carries only in-frame clones and drops some. The sample contains 450,000 to 650,000 clones, around 82% of which appear only once. These records were also assigned to another study, of human thymus T cells. From that study: All donors were healthy Finnish infants who were undergoing corrective surgery to treat congenital heart defects. From resections taken during corrective heart surgery, the thymus tissue was obtained. It looked as if thymic and blood repertoires used V and J genes in a biased way. Unrelated individuals were reported by related research to share highly overlapping thymic repertoires.

The clonotype was recovered from a boy in the first two years of life with a congenital heart defect. J is TRBJ2-7 and V is TRBV5-8; 8 positions agree with TRBD1. Sequencing was performed on thymocytes. CDR3 residues: CASSLPGGAYEQYF. In DNA, the CDR3 is TGTGCCAGCAGCTTACCAGGGGGCGCGTACGAGCAGTACTTC.